This paragraph covers one T cell receptor beta chain sequence. The data were obtained in a study of blood T cell repertoires in COVID-19. Study in general: PBMCs, B-cell-depleted T cells, or T cells provided the cDNA or gDNA that made up the material.

Germline V CDR1 and CDR2: WSHSY, SAAADI. CDR3 length: 14 amino acids. V was trimmed by 5 bases and J by 6 bases, leaving 16 bases between them. Here immunoSEQ multiplex PCR was the method, and the copy in TCRdb shows in-frame clones only, minus some. This table has roughly 64,000 clones, 84% appearing once. The V and J genes are TRBV10-2 and TRBJ1-2; weak D call: TRBD1 (5 bases). This receptor was identified in a woman in her sixties or seventies with acute or convalescent COVID-19. Sequencing used peripheral blood. CDR3 sequence (DNA): TGCGCCAGCAGTCCGACCGACAGAACCAATGGCTACACCTTC. Residues: CASSPTDRTNGYTF.